The rows below give T cell receptor beta chains drawn from one sample of a study of shared T cell receptors in the human thymus. Using immunoSEQ multiplex PCR, the repertoire was profiled, and TCRdb retains in-frame clones only, with some absent. The table lists 700,000 to 750,000 clones, 80% to 90% of them singletons, with 0.0095% to 0.013% in the top ten. The same data also went into a second study, on human thymus T cells.

Material for sequencing was thymocytes. These receptors originate from a girl less than two years old with a congenital heart defect. The CDR3 runs from the conserved cysteine through the conserved F or W. The D gene is left open where the match is weak. Clone size is given for some rows only: seen once, a few or many times, or a class if the clone is expanded.

d_gene	j_gene	v_gene	abundance	CDR3nt	CDR3aa
TRBD1	TRBJ1-6	TRBV6-4	.	TGTGCCAGCAGTGAATATGCAGGGGGTAGCTATAATTCACCCCTCCACTTT	CASSEYAGGSYNSPLHF
.	TRBJ2-7	TRBV6-5	.	TGTGCCAGCAGTTCGACAGGGAGGCTCTACGAGCAGTACTTC	CASSSTGRLYEQYF
.	TRBJ1-1	TRBV19	.	TGTGCCAGTAGTCCCCCGGGGTACGGGCGTACCGAAGCTTTCTTT	CASSPPGYGRTEAFF
TRBD1	TRBJ1-5	TRBV12-5	once	TGTGCTAGTGGTCCGGGGACAGGCCGCAATCAACCCCAGCATTTT	CASGPGTGRNQPQHF
.	TRBJ1-4	TRBV6-5	.	TGTGCCAGCAGTTACTCCCCAGTTGCAACTAATGAAAAACTGTTTTTT	CASSYSPVATNEKLFF
TRBD1	TRBJ1-5	TRBV6-1	.	TGTGCCAGCAGTGGCGGGACAGGGAAAGGGTATCAGCCCCAGCATTTT	CASSGGTGKGYQPQHF
TRBD1	TRBJ1-2	TRBV28	.	TGTGCCAGCAGAATTAAAAACGGACAGGGGGATGGCTACACCTTC	CASRIKNGQGDGYTF
TRBD1	TRBJ2-5	TRBV27	.	TGTGCCAGCGTTGGGCAGGGGGCATTGGGAGAGACCCAGTACTTC	CASVGQGALGETQYF
TRBD1	TRBJ1-1	TRBV5-1	.	TGCGCCAGCAGCTTGGTTTCACAGGGGCTTAACCCCGAAGCTTTCTTT	CASSLVSQGLNPEAFF
.	TRBJ1-2	TRBV19	.	TGTGCCAGTAGTATAAAGTTCGGCAGGAACTATGGCTACACCTTC	CASSIKFGRNYGYTF
.	TRBJ2-5	TRBV7-9	.	TGTGCCAGCAGCTTAGTTCGTGGGCCCCAAGAGACCCAGTACTTC	CASSLVRGPQETQYF
.	TRBJ1-2	TRBV19	.	TGTGCCAGTAAGGTATGGGGAGATGGCTACACCTTC	CASKVWGDGYTF
.	TRBJ1-2	TRBV12-5	.	TGTGCTAGTGGCTTCAGAGGAGGCTATGGCTACACCTTC	CASGFRGGYGYTF
TRBD1	TRBJ2-7	TRBV19	.	TGTGCCAGTAGTGCCCGGACAGGTCGCTACGAGCAGTACTTC	CASSARTGRYEQYF
.	TRBJ2-3	TRBV27	.	TGTGCCAGCAGTTTATTGGTCTCGGCCGGGACAGATACGCAGTATTTT	CASSLLVSAGTDTQYF
TRBD1	TRBJ1-1	TRBV7-9	.	TGTGCCAGCAGCCCAGGCGGCAGGGGGATCACTGAAGCTTTCTTT	CASSPGGRGITEAFF
TRBD1	TRBJ1-2	TRBV28	.	TGTGCCAGCAGCCCGGGACAGGGGACACCCGGAGGTGGCTACACCTTC	CASSPGQGTPGGGYTF
.	TRBJ1-1	TRBV11-2	.	TGTGCCAGCAGCTTAGGCACAGTTAACACTGAAGCTTTCTTT	CASSLGTVNTEAFF
.	TRBJ1-2	TRBV9	.	TGTGCCAGCAGCGTAGATCCGGGCAGGGATGGCTACACCTTC	CASSVDPGRDGYTF
.	TRBJ1-6	TRBV6-5	.	TGTGCCAGCAGTTACTCGTTACTCCGGTCCAATTCACCCCTCCACTTT	CASSYSLLRSNSPLHF
.	TRBJ1-1	TRBV6-1	.	TGTGCCAGCAGTGACGGGACTTACACTGAAGCTTTCTTT	CASSDGTYTEAFF
.	TRBJ1-2	TRBV6-5	few	TGTGCCAGCAGGCACTCTCAAACTAACTATGGCTACACCTTC	CASRHSQTNYGYTF
TRBD1	TRBJ1-3	TRBV25-1	.	TGTGCCAGCAGCGCGACAGGGAAACCTGGAAACACCATATATTTT	CASSATGKPGNTIYF
TRBD1	TRBJ2-7	TRBV5-4	.	TGTGCCAGCAGCTTGAATTTTACACCGGGACAGGGGTTCTACGAGCAGTACTTC	CASSLNFTPGQGFYEQYF
TRBD1	TRBJ1-2	TRBV15	.	TGTGCCACCAGCAGCAGCTCTATGGGACAGGCCCGAACTAACTATGGCTACACCTTC	CATSSSSMGQARTNYGYTF
.	TRBJ1-1	TRBV29-1	.	TGCAGCGTTGAAGGACGAGGGAGACTCGAAGCTTTCTTT	CSVEGRGRLEAFF
.	TRBJ1-5	TRBV28	.	TGTGCCAGCAGTCACAGGGTGAGCAATCAGCCCCAGCATTTT	CASSHRVSNQPQHF
.	TRBJ1-1	TRBV19	.	TGTGCCAGTAGCATCGTGGGGGGGGAGGAAAACACTGAAGCTTTCTTT	CASSIVGGEENTEAFF
.	TRBJ1-6	TRBV5-1	.	TGCGCCAGCAGCTCGAAACCGGGACACTCTTTAGGTCGGGGTTCACCCCTCCACTTT	CASSSKPGHSLGRGSPLHF
.	TRBJ2-3	TRBV18	.	TGTGCCAGCTCACCACCTATCGACAAAAATACGCAGTATTTT	CASSPPIDKNTQYF
.	TRBJ1-2	TRBV7-2	once	TGTGCCAGCATAGGACCCCCTCTTGACAGGACGAATTCTAACTATGGCTACACCTTC	CASIGPPLDRTNSNYGYTF
.	TRBJ1-2	TRBV19	once	TGTGCCAGTAGTTCCACAGGGAATGGCTACACCTTC	CASSSTGNGYTF
TRBD1	TRBJ1-1	TRBV19	.	TGTGCCAGTAGTCCTAGACAGGGGGCCGGTGAAGCTTTCTTT	CASSPRQGAGEAFF
TRBD2	TRBJ2-3	TRBV25-1	few	TGTGCCAGCAGTGCCACTAGCGGGGGCAGCCATACGCAGTATTTT	CASSATSGGSHTQYF
TRBD1	TRBJ1-1	TRBV5-1	.	TGCGCCAGCAGCTTAGGTCCCGGGACAGGGGTCACTGAAGCTTTCTTT	CASSLGPGTGVTEAFF
TRBD2	TRBJ2-7	TRBV10-3	.	TGTGCCATCATTTTAGCGGGGGAATTGTACGAGCAGTACTTC	CAIILAGELYEQYF
TRBD1	TRBJ1-2	TRBV2	.	TGTGCCAGCCGGTCATTAAGGACAGGGCGCTATGGCTACACCTTC	CASRSLRTGRYGYTF
TRBD2	TRBJ2-4	TRBV19	.	TGTGCCAGTAGGGGACTAGCGCCAAAAAACATTCAGTACTTC	CASRGLAPKNIQYF
.	TRBJ2-7	TRBV5-1	.	TGCGCCAGCAGCTTGCAGCGGTCAGGGGACGAGCAGTACTTC	CASSLQRSGDEQYF
.	TRBJ1-1	TRBV6-5	.	TGTGCCAGCAGTTCCCATTCGAACACTGAAGCTTTCTTT	CASSSHSNTEAFF
TRBD1	TRBJ2-7	TRBV9	.	TGTGCCAGCAGCGCAGGGACAGGGGAGGTCTACGAGCAGTACTTC	CASSAGTGEVYEQYF
.	TRBJ1-6	TRBV5-1	.	TGCGCCAGCAGCTTGACAGGCTATAATTCACCCCTCCACTTT	CASSLTGYNSPLHF
TRBD2	TRBJ2-2	TRBV4-1	.	TGCGCCAGCAGCACTCCTTTAGCGGGGGACTACACCGGGGAGCTGTTTTTT	CASSTPLAGDYTGELFF
TRBD1	TRBJ1-1	TRBV6-4	once	TGTGCCAGCAGGGGACAGGGTGGCGCTTTCTTT	CASRGQGGAFF
TRBD2	TRBJ2-7	TRBV14	once	TGTGCCAGCAGCCAAGGGTTAGCGGGGGGATACTCCTACGAGCAGTACTTC	CASSQGLAGGYSYEQYF
.	TRBJ1-2	TRBV19	.	TGTGCCAGTAGTATTTTGGGGCCCGGGAGAAACTATGGCTACACCTTC	CASSILGPGRNYGYTF
TRBD1	TRBJ1-1	TRBV6-1	.	TGTGCCAGCAGTGAGGGGACAGGGGTCACTGAAGCTTTCTTT	CASSEGTGVTEAFF
.	TRBJ1-2	TRBV5-1	.	TGCGCCAGCAGCAGGGGCCACCCAGCAAATGGCTACACCTTC	CASSRGHPANGYTF
TRBD1	TRBJ1-2	TRBV6-1	few	TGTGCCAGCAGTGAAAACCCTTCACGACAGGGACTGTATGGCTACACCTTC	CASSENPSRQGLYGYTF
TRBD2	TRBJ2-5	TRBV15	.	TGTGCCACCAGCAGAGGGATCAGGGAGGGGACCCAGTACTTC	CATSRGIREGTQYF
.	TRBJ1-2	TRBV7-2	.	TGTGCCAGCAGCTTAGCCTATATGGGGGGGAGGGGTTATGGCTACACCTTC	CASSLAYMGGRGYGYTF
TRBD1	TRBJ1-1	TRBV6-5	few	TGTGCCAGCAGTTACACCCACCGGGACAGAGCTTTCTTT	CASSYTHRDRAFF
TRBD1	TRBJ1-1	TRBV13	.	TGTGCCAGCAGCTACCGGACAGGGGTCACTGAAGCTTTCTTT	CASSYRTGVTEAFF
TRBD2	TRBJ2-3	TRBV5-1	.	TGCGCCAGCAGCATACTAGCGGGGGCCGTAGATACGCAGTATTTT	CASSILAGAVDTQYF
.	TRBJ2-5	TRBV4-1	.	TGCGCCAGCAGCCAAGATGGCGGGGGCAGAGAGACCCAGTACTTC	CASSQDGGGRETQYF